Sequencing of this TCR beta chain was carried out in a study of blood T cells in healthy people across ages. Points from the study as a whole: Nothing was known about donor CMV status, and this possibly confounded expanded clonotype changes. Total diversity from one million sequenced T cells was likely underestimated.

This CDR3 spans 14 amino acids. V gave up 4 bases and J gave up 6 bases; unmatched junction bases: 6. CDR1 is SGHRS and CDR2 is YFSETQ in the germline V gene. There were healthy Caucasian individuals from Russia, aged roughly 6 to 90, serving as donors. No fewer than 5.5 micrograms of total RNA were isolated from every sample. This clonotype was found once. Antigen: not known. Combining a sample-barcoded 5' primer with a J-beta primer mix, a second PCR ran for about 7 to 11 cycles. TCRdb recomputed calls from the 5' RACE reads with MiXCR, one row per CDR3 protein. The data show about 1.4 million distinct CDR3 sequences, 59% seen once.

The genes are TRBV5-1 and TRBJ1-2, with 10 nucleotides matching TRBD1. The sample taken for sequencing was blood. This clonotype was sampled from a man aged 18-30 years in good health. The CDR3 sequence: CASSHGTGEDGYTF. Here the CDR3 DNA reads TGCGCCAGCAGCCATGGGACAGGGGAGGATGGCTACACCTTC.